Sequencing of this TCR beta chain was carried out in a study of T cells of healthy individuals. This clonotype has only a few counts. TCRdb reprocessed the 5' RACE reads via MiXCR and lists one record per CDR3 protein. The sample gives 85,000 to 100,000 distinct CDR3 sequences, roughly a sixth of which show up once; about 6% is in the top ten. The receptor was isolated from a human donor in good health.

CDR3 bases: TGTGCCAGCAGCTTAGCGCTTGTGGGAGGGGGAGATACGCAGTATTTT. As protein: CASSLALVGGGDTQYF. The chain employs TRBV7-2 and TRBJ2-3, with a tentative D call TRBD2 (7 bases). Germline CDR1 is SGHTA and CDR2 is FQGNSA. This CDR3 has 16 amino acids. Trimming pared 0 bases from V and 5 bases from J, leaving 15 bases between.